This T cell receptor (beta chain) originates from a study of control samples from healthy donors and cancer patients. This clone was found a few times. This CDR3 contains 15 residues. The germline V gene has CDR1 ENHRY and CDR2 SYGVKD. The trim removed 3 bases at V and 0 bases at J, leaving 1 base unmatched. Method: immunoSEQ multiplex PCR; TCRdb's copy keeps in-frame clones and lacks some. The sample gives 90,000 to 100,000 clones, 79% of which show up once; 10% is in the top ten. The chain carries TRBV10-3 and TRBJ2-1; 8 bases align to TRBD1. The receptor was derived from a woman aged 25 to 39 in good health. The sequenced sample was blood. CDR3 DNA: TGTGCCATCAGTGAAGGGACAGGCTCCTACAATGAGCAGTTCTTC. Amino acid sequence: CAISEGTGSYNEQFF.